This T cell receptor (beta chain) was recovered during a study of response to subunit inactivated influenza vaccine (dated by TCRdb to between 2018 and 2020). At the level of the whole study: Deep quantitative T cell receptor repertoire profiling was used in the study to track responses to a trivalent subunit inactivated influenza vaccine. The paper's findings and limits, for the study overall: The authors proposed that each seasonal influenza vaccination may bring in only a limited number of new T cells.

The receptor library was made with RT-PCR. These reads were obtained on an Illumina HiSeq 2500. TCRdb passed the public sequencing reads through fastp at Q25 and MiXCR, retaining productive beta sequences. Every entry covers one CDR3 protein and lists the most common genes and DNA from its rows. The sample table holds 450,000 to 600,000 distinct CDR3 sequences, of which 7.6% were seen once. The ten largest clones add up to 10% to 15% of the sample. Counted from cysteine to phenylalanine, this CDR3 has 15 amino acids. Only CDR3 DNA is held: 45 bases, read in frame from base 1. V is trimmed back by 6 bases and J by 7 bases, and the junction contains 12 bases that no gene match accounts for. CDR1 SGHAT and CDR2 FQNNGV are derived from the germline V gene. Notes on this clonotype: Its binding antigen is unknown. Base quality data are lacking; no much larger clone is found one base away.

The sequencing here drew on PBMCs from blood, taken less than 30 months after vaccination. Recombination linked TRBV11-2 to TRBJ2-1; TRBD2 fits 7 bases in the junction. The source is a man between 45 and 75 years old who received an inactivated influenza vaccine. Donor details come from another sample of the same person, matched by shared clones. The base sequence is TGTGCCAGCAGATCAGCGGGAAGGGTGTGGAATGAGCAGTTCTTC. It encodes CASRSAGRVWNEQFF.